This T cell receptor (beta chain) stems from a study of cytomegalovirus exposure and HLA in healthy donors. Points from the study as a whole: Cytomegalovirus-associated TCR beta chains were listed, numbering 150 to 200. According to a later analysis, TCR clusters from the first cohort tended to co-occur in the 120 or so validation repertoires.

Repertoires were generated with immunoSEQ multiplex PCR, while TCRdb's copy carries only in-frame clones and drops some. The sample has 65,000 to 75,000 clones; about 93% are singletons. Worth noting for this clone: Its antigen is currently unknown.

Germline CDR1 reads SGHAT; CDR2 reads FQDESV (reference sequence). The CDR3 length is 18 residues. Trimming cost V 5 bases and J 1 base, with 22 bases left between them. The specimen sequenced was PBMCs. The receptor's source is a woman aged 18 to 35 in good health and CMV-seropositive. The rearrangement joins TRBV11-1 to TRBJ2-3; D ambiguous. Here the CDR3 reads CASSASVMASEGTDTQYF. CDR3 bases: TGTGCCAGCAGCGCTTCCGTTATGGCTAGTGAAGGCACAGATACGCAGTATTTT. The whole variable domain, filled in from reference TRBV11-1 and TRBJ2-3, reads EAEVAQSPRYKITEKSQAVAFWCDPISGHATLYWYRQILGQGPELLVQFQDESVVDDSQLPKDRFSAERLKGVDSTLKIQPAELGDSAMYLCASSASVMASEGTDTQYFGPGTRLTVL.